These T cell receptor beta chains were read from a single sample in a study of cytotoxic CD8 clonotypes in ibrutinib-treated CLL. Clones were read by immunoSEQ multiplex PCR, and TCRdb kept only the in-frame ones, dropping some. The data hold more than 150,000 clones, with around 72% observed a single time. Sequences were derived from PBMCs, sampled after 24 months of ibrutinib treatment. Receptors originate from a human donor with chronic lymphocytic leukemia. Both conserved end residues are part of each CDR3. A D gene is named only where the DNA matches it firmly. Clone size, where shown, is once, few, many, or a class for clones that have expanded.

TRBD2,TRBV7-9,TRBJ2-3,-,TGTGCCAGCAGCTCTACTAGCGGGAGTTTCGCAGATACGCAGTATTTT,CASSSTSGSFADTQYF
TRBD1,TRBV5-1,TRBJ1-5,-,TGCGCCAGCAGGCCGGGACAGGGCCATCAGCCCCAGCATTTT,CASRPGQGHQPQHF
TRBD1,TRBV11-2,TRBJ1-4,-,TGTGCCAGCAGCTTAGGACAGGGTTTCGGAGAAAAACTGTTTTTT,CASSLGQGFGEKLFF
-,TRBV6-5,TRBJ2-7,-,TGTGCCAGCAGTTTCGGGACTGTGCCCTACGAGCAGTACTTC,CASSFGTVPYEQYF
-,TRBV4-3,TRBJ1-5,-,TGCGCCAGCAGCCAAGATGTAAGCAATCAGCCCCAGCATTTT,CASSQDVSNQPQHF
-,TRBV6-4,TRBJ2-5,few,TGTGCCAGCAGTAACCCGGGTGGGGGCTGGACCCAGTACTTC,CASSNPGGGWTQYF
-,TRBV5-1,TRBJ2-7,-,TGCGCCAGCAGCTTGGCTAACGGGGCCTACGAGCAGTACTTC,CASSLANGAYEQYF
-,TRBV6-5,TRBJ2-7,-,TGTGCCAGCAGTTACAGCCCTGGGACCTACGAGCAGTACTTC,CASSYSPGTYEQYF
TRBD1,TRBV4-1,TRBJ2-7,-,TGCGCCAGCAGCCAAGGTGGACAGGGAGCCTACGAGCAGTACTTC,CASSQGGQGAYEQYF
-,TRBV29-1,TRBJ1-2,few,TGCAGCGTTGATTACGGGGGCTACACCTTC,CSVDYGGYTF
TRBD1,TRBV4-1,TRBJ1-2,-,TGCGCCAGCAGCACGACAGGGGTCAACTATGGCTACACCTTC,CASSTTGVNYGYTF
-,TRBV7-8,TRBJ2-1,-,TGTGCCAGCAGCCACGACGGCGGACACCCTACTTCCAATGAGCAGTTCTTC,CASSHDGGHPTSNEQFF
TRBD1,TRBV2,TRBJ1-5,-,TGTGCCACAGAAGGGACAGGGCGTCAGCCCCAGCATTTT,CATEGTGRQPQHF
TRBD2,TRBV7-9,TRBJ2-7,-,TGTGCCAGCAGCTCAGGATCCGGGACTAACGCCTACGAGCAGTACTTC,CASSSGSGTNAYEQYF
TRBD2,TRBV7-6,TRBJ2-1,-,TGTGCCAGCAGCTTAATTTTACGGCTAGCGGGAGGAGAGCAGTTCTTC,CASSLILRLAGGEQFF
-,TRBV13,TRBJ1-1,-,TGTGCCAGCAGCCAAGTCGAGGTTGGGGCTTTCTTT,CASSQVEVGAFF
TRBD2,TRBV5-4,TRBJ2-7,-,TGTGCCAGCAGCCCGGGACTAGGTTTTCTTCGCGAGCAGTACTTC,CASSPGLGFLREQYF
-,TRBV9,TRBJ2-2,-,TGTGCCAGCAGCGTAACGGGACCCAGAACCGGGGAGCTGTTTTTT,CASSVTGPRTGELFF
TRBD2,TRBV5-1,TRBJ2-1,-,TGCGCCAGCAGGGCCCCGTTAGCGGGAGGGTACAATGAGCAGTTCTTC,CASRAPLAGGYNEQFF
TRBD1,TRBV11-3,TRBJ2-7,few,TGTGCCAGCAGCCGCTCCGGGACAGGGGACGAGCAGTACTTC,CASSRSGTGDEQYF
-,TRBV2,TRBJ1-2,-,TGTGCCAGCAGTACCGGGACACCATTCAATGGCTACACCTTC,CASSTGTPFNGYTF
-,TRBV7-2,TRBJ2-7,once,TGTGCCAGCAGCTTTTGGGTTAGCAAGAACGAGCAGTACTTC,CASSFWVSKNEQYF
-,TRBV7-9,TRBJ1-1,medium-sized,TGTGCCAGCAGCTTAGATCCCGGGTTTCGGGCTGAAGCTTTCTTT,CASSLDPGFRAEAFF
TRBD1,TRBV14,TRBJ2-7,many,TGTGCCAGCAGCACTCGTACCGGGACAGGGTTCTTC,CASSTRTGTGFF
-,TRBV2,TRBJ2-3,-,TGTGCCAGCAGTGTAGATACGCAGTATTTT,CASSVDTQYF
-,TRBV30,TRBJ1-1,-,TGTGCCTGGAGTAAACCAGGGACTATGAACACTGAAGCTTTCTTT,CAWSKPGTMNTEAFF
-,TRBV7-2,TRBJ1-4,-,TGTGCCAGCAGCAATTCCGGGACCGGTAATGAAAAACTGTTTTTT,CASSNSGTGNEKLFF
-,TRBV7-9,TRBJ2-5,-,TGTGCCACCAGCAGGATCGAGACCCAGTACTTC,CATSRIETQYF
TRBD1,TRBV6-5,TRBJ1-1,-,TGTGCCAGCAGACGGGACAGCCAGAACACTGAAGCTTTCTTT,CASRRDSQNTEAFF
-,TRBV11-2,TRBJ2-3,-,TGTGCCAGCAGCTTAGGGTGGCAAAGCACAGATACGCAGTATTTT,CASSLGWQSTDTQYF
TRBD1,TRBV11-3,TRBJ2-1,few,TGTGCCAGCAGCACACGGACAGGGGGCACCTACAATGAGCAGTTCTTC,CASSTRTGGTYNEQFF
-,TRBV5-4,TRBJ1-5,-,TGTGCCAGCAGCTTGGACGGAAGTAATGTGGGCAATCAGCCCCAGCATTTT,CASSLDGSNVGNQPQHF
-,TRBV18,TRBJ1-3,-,TGTGCCAGCTCAGCTCAGGGGACCCCTGGAAACACCATATATTTT,CASSAQGTPGNTIYF
-,TRBV19,TRBJ1-1,-,TGTGCCAGTAGTATAGATCTATCTGGGGGGGCTGAAGCTTTCTTT,CASSIDLSGGAEAFF
TRBD1,TRBV7-9,TRBJ1-1,-,TGTGCCAGCAGCTCAGGACAGGGGTCCACTGAAGCTTTCTTT,CASSSGQGSTEAFF
TRBD1,TRBV4-3,TRBJ2-7,once,TGCGCCAGCAGCCCAATGCCGGGACAGACAAGGTACGAGCAGTACTTC,CASSPMPGQTRYEQYF
TRBD2,TRBV7-8,TRBJ2-7,-,TGTGCCAGCAAAGGAGCGGGAGGCGAGCAGTACTTC,CASKGAGGEQYF
-,TRBV4-3,TRBJ2-5,-,TGCGCCAGCAGCCAAGGCCGGGCGGAGACCCAGTACTTC,CASSQGRAETQYF